Each of the 3 T cell receptor beta chains below was sequenced from the same sample in a study of blood T cell repertoires in COVID-19. Data came from immunoSEQ multiplex PCR; TCRdb stores just in-frame clones and leaves some out. The sample holds roughly 110,000 clones; approximately 86% are singletons and the top ten take 3.5% to 4.5%. Sample: peripheral blood. The receptors here all came from a man aged 40-49 years with acute or convalescent COVID-19.

The J gene is TRBJ2-3, the V gene TRBV7-9; a possible D gene is TRBD2 (5 bases). The CDR3 length is 14 residues. From germline, CDR1 is SEHNR and CDR2 FQNEAQ (reference sequence). Trimming took 2 bases from V and 2 from J, leaving 8 bases between them. The CDR3 nucleotides read TGTGCCAGCAGCTTATCGGGGTCCACAGATACGCAGTATTTT. This sequence encodes CASSLSGSTDTQYF.

This CDR3 reads CASSTIQGGGNTIYF. The CDR3 DNA reads TGTGCCAGCAGTACCATCCAGGGTGGTGGAAACACCATATATTTT. The chain uses TRBV28 and TRBJ1-3; perhaps TRBD1 as D (5 bases). The germline V gene encodes CDR1 MDHEN and CDR2 SYDVKM. CDR3 length: 15 residues. The V end lost 5 bases, the J end lost 3 bases, and 14 bases lay between the germline ends.

The V call is TRBV2, the J call TRBJ1-1, with a weak D call TRBD1 (5 bases). Looked up from germline, CDR1 is SNHLY and CDR2 is FYNNEI. Trimming pared 9 bases from V and 1 base from J, leaving 15 bases between. The CDR3 is 14 residues long. CDR3 sequence reads: CASSLQGQNTEAFF. CDR3 sequence (DNA): TGTGCCAGTAGCCTCCAGGGTCAGAACACTGAAGCTTTCTTT. The full variable domain, its missing parts supplied by reference TRBV2 and TRBJ1-1, is EPEVTQTPSHQVTQMGQEVILRCVPISNHLYFYWYRQILGQKVEFLVSFYNNEISEKSEIFDDQFSVERPDGSNFTLKIRSTKLEDSAMYFCASSLQGQNTEAFFGQGTRLTVV.